The 17 T cell receptor beta chains listed next were all sequenced from one sample in a study of blood T cell repertoires in COVID-19. Using immunoSEQ multiplex PCR, the repertoire was profiled, and TCRdb retains in-frame clones only, with some absent. This sample has fewer than 250,000 clones, with just over 85% found just once. Specimen: peripheral blood. All receptors derive from a man in his forties or fifties with COVID-19, enrolled during active disease.

The rearrangement joins TRBV9 to TRBJ1-2, with D maybe TRBD1 (6 bases). Germline V gene data show CDR1 as SGDLS and CDR2 as YYNGEE. The CDR3 consists of 15 residues. The ends were cut back, 4 bases at V and 3 bases at J, with 16 bases in the middle. The CDR3 DNA reads TGTGCCAGCAGCCCCCGGTGGGGGCACGACTATGGCTACACCTTC. Its protein is CASSPRWGHDYGYTF.

The chain employs TRBV6-2 or TRBV6-3 and TRBJ1-5, with TRBD1 identical over 7 bases. Losses at the gene ends were 2 bases for V and 5 bases for J; bases not matched to a gene: 6. This CDR3 region has 15 residues. Germline CDR1 reads MNHEY; CDR2 reads SVGEGT. In nucleotides, the CDR3 is TGTGCCAGCAGTTACGAGACAGGGTACGATCAGCCCCAGCATTTT. Protein product: CASSYETGYDQPQHF.

The chain has TRBV5-1 and TRBJ2-7, with TRBD2 identical over 12 bases. CDR3 size: 16 residues. J gave up 3 bases and V 4 bases, and 8 bases lay outside the gene matches. CDR1 is SGHRS and CDR2 is YFSETQ in the germline V gene. The CDR3 nucleotides read TGCGCCAGCAGCCAGACGGGACTAGCGGGCTTCTACGAGCAGTACTTC. Its translation is CASSQTGLAGFYEQYF.

The V call is TRBV6-5, the J call TRBJ1-4, with D perhaps TRBD1 (5 bases). V lost 6 bases and J lost 4, with 15 bases in between. Germline CDR1 reads MNHEY; CDR2 reads SVGAGI. This CDR3 spans 15 amino acids. CDR3 bases: TGTGCCAGCAGAATCGACCAGGGAATTAATGAAAAACTGTTTTTT. It codes for CASRIDQGINEKLFF.

The V call is TRBV6-5, the J call TRBJ2-7; D uncertain. The CDR3 sequence is 15 residues long. From germline, CDR1 is MNHEY and CDR2 SVGAGI. V was shortened by 2 bases and J by 3 bases, with 14 bases between the two germline ends. CDR3 coding DNA: TGTGCCAGCAGTTACCTCCTTAGCCTTGGCTACGAGCAGTACTTC. It codes for CASSYLLSLGYEQYF.

This chain uses TRBV19 with TRBJ2-3; a possible D gene is TRBD1 (5 bases). V lost 1 base to trimming and J lost 8 bases, with 13 bases between them. The CDR3 has 14 amino acids. Germline CDR1 and CDR2: LNHDA and SQIVND (reference sequence). Here the CDR3 DNA reads TGTGCCAGTAGTATAGGGGGCGTTCAGGGTACGCAGTATTTT. Its protein is CASSIGGVQGTQYF.

This clone was counted a few times. The rearrangement uses TRBV4-3 and TRBJ1-2; D possibly corresponds to TRBD1 (5 bases). In germline, CDR1 is LGHNA, CDR2 YSLEER. Trimming left V 4 bases short and J 4 bases short, with 13 bases between. CDR3 length: 14 amino acids. The CDR3 reads CASSPSGAPYGYTF. DNA for the CDR3: TGCGCCAGCAGCCCTAGTGGGGCCCCCTATGGCTACACCTTC.

The chain recombines TRBV5-1 with TRBJ1-5, with D possibly TRBD1 on 5 matching bases. The V gene's germline CDR1 is SGHRS and CDR2 YFSETQ. V lost 2 bases and J lost 7, with 16 bases in between. This CDR3 is 15 amino acids long. CDR3 in amino acids: CASSLEGAEGQPQHF. Here the CDR3 DNA reads TGCGCCAGCAGCTTAGAAGGGGCGGAGGGCCAGCCCCAGCATTTT.

The CDR3 reads CATYETGGRDEQFF. CDR3 nucleotide sequence: TGTGCCACCTACGAGACAGGGGGCAGAGATGAGCAGTTCTTC. The J gene is TRBJ2-1, the V gene TRBV5-6, with 10 bases fitting TRBD1. CDR1 is SGHDT, CDR2 YYEEEE, per germline. The CDR3 length is 14 residues. J was trimmed by 8 bases and V by 9 bases; bases with no gene match: 11.

V usage is TRBV7-9 and J usage is TRBJ2-7; D may be TRBD1 (7 bases). The CDR3 length is 17 residues. The germline CDR1 and CDR2 sequences are SEHNR and FQNEAQ (reference sequence). V lost 6 bases and J lost 2, with 23 bases in between. CDR3 bases: TGTGCCAGCAGTGGTAGACTCGCGGGACAGCGACCCTACGAGCAGTACTTC. Protein product: CASSGRLAGQRPYEQYF.

The V and J genes are TRBV18 and TRBJ1-5; no clear D. Looked up from germline, CDR1 is KGHSH and CDR2 is LQKENI. V was cut by 4 bases and J by 1 base, with 5 bases left in between. The CDR3 consists of 13 residues. CDR3 protein: CASSRGSNQPQHF. The CDR3, as DNA: TGTGCCAGCTCACGCGGGAGCAATCAGCCCCAGCATTTT.

Only a few counts were recorded for this clone. J is TRBJ2-2 and V is TRBV9; 8 bases agree with TRBD2. CDR3 size: 15 residues. With 4 bases clipped from V and 6 bases from J, the junction kept 8 bases outside the gene matches. CDR1 is SGDLS, CDR2 YYNGEE, per germline. In DNA, the CDR3 is TGTGCCAGCAGCAAAGCGGGAGCGGTCCCCGGGGAGCTGTTTTTT. Its translation: CASSKAGAVPGELFF.

The genes are TRBV6-5 and TRBJ1-6; D might be TRBD1 (6 bases). V gave up 2 bases and J gave up 7 bases, with 12 bases separating them. The CDR3 loop spans 15 amino acids. The V gene's germline CDR1 is MNHEY and CDR2 SVGAGI. The CDR3 DNA reads as TGTGCCAGCAGTTACAACAGGGTTGAGAATTCACCCCTCCACTTT. Residues: CASSYNRVENSPLHF.

This clone occurred a few times. The rearrangement uses TRBV12-3 or TRBV12-4 and TRBJ1-4, with D uncertain. The V gene lost 5 bases and the J gene lost 6 bases, with 7 bases spanning the gap. The CDR3 totals 12 residues. The CDR3 sequence: CASSLPYEKLFF. The DNA of the CDR3 is TGTGCCAGCAGTCTACCCTATGAAAAACTGTTTTTT.

This chain uses TRBV6-5 with TRBJ2-7; 10 positions agree with TRBD2. CDR3 length: 15 residues. Germline CDR1 reads MNHEY; CDR2 reads SVGAGI. V lost 7 bases and J lost 2; bases outside the gene matches: 8. CDR3 coding DNA: TGTGCCAGCACCAGGGGACTAGCGCCTACCTACGAGCAGTACTTC. Protein: CASTRGLAPTYEQYF.

As to this clone: The same CDR3 arises from other DNA sequences in this sample as well. The CDR3 reads CSVAGGSNQPQHF. The CDR3 DNA follows: TGCAGCGTTGCGGGAGGGAGCAATCAGCCCCAGCATTTT. The chain uses TRBV29-1 and TRBJ1-5; D not certain. Germline V CDR1 and CDR2: SQVTM, ANQGSEA. The CDR3 spans 13 residues. V was pared by 4 bases and J by 1 base, with 8 bases between.

The rearrangement links TRBV6-6 to TRBJ2-2; weak D call: TRBD1 (6 bases). This CDR3 comprises 15 residues. Germline loops: CDR1 MNHNY, CDR2 SVGAGI (reference sequence). Trimming removed 5 bases from V and 7 bases from J, with 17 bases in between. The CDR3 DNA reads as TGTGCCAGCAGTCTTGAACCCCAGGGGAACGGGGAGCTGTTTTTT. Its translation is CASSLEPQGNGELFF.